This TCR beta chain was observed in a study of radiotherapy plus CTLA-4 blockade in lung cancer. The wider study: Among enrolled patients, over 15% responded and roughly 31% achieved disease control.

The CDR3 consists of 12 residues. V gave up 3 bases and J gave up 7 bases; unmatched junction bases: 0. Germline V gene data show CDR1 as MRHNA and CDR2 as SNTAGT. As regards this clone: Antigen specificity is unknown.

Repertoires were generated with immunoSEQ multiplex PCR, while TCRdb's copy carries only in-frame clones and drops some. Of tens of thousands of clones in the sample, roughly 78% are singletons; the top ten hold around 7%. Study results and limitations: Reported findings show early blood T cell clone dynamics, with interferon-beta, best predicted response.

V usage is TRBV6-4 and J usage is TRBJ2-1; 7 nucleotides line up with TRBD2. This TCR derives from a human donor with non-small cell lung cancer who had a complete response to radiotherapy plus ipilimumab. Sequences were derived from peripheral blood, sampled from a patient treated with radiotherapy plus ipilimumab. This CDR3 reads CASSEGGNEQFF. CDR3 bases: TGTGCCAGCAGTGAGGGGGGGAATGAGCAGTTCTTC.